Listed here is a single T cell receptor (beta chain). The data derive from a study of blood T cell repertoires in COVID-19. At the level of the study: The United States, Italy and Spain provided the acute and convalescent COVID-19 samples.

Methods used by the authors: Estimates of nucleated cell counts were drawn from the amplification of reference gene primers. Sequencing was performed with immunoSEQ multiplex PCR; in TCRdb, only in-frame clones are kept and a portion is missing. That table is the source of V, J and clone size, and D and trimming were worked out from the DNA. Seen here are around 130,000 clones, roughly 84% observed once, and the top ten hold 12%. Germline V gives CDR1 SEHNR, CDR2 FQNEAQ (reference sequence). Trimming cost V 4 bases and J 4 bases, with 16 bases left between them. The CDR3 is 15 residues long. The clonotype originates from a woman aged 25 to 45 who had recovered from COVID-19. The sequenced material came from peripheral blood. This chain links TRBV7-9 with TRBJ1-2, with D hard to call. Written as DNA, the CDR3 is TGTGCCAGCAGCTATCGGAGGGAAGGTAGCTATGGCTACACCTTC. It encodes CASSYRREGSYGYTF.